These 24 T cell receptor beta chains were sequenced from one sample in a study of T cells after yellow fever vaccination. TCRdb passed the 5' RACE reads through MiXCR, listing each CDR3 protein once. The sample consists of 25,000 to 30,000 distinct CDR3 sequences, 4% to 5% of them appearing once. The starting material was PBMCs, either bulk or a sorted T-cell subset (CD4+, CD8+, memory, or dextramer-sorted; not recorded which), obtained on the day of the yellow fever booster vaccination. The receptors were gathered from a man younger than 30 who received the YFV17D yellow fever vaccine.

This clonotype showed up many times. The chain employs TRBV10-3 and TRBJ2-5; a possible D gene is TRBD1 (6 bases). V dropped 3 bases and J dropped 6 bases, with 17 bases sitting between them. This CDR3 comprises 15 residues. Germline V gene data show CDR1 as ENHRY and CDR2 as SYGVKD. This CDR3 is CAISEGGTGGQTQYF. The CDR3 DNA reads as TGTGCCATCAGTGAAGGGGGTACAGGTGGCCAGACCCAGTACTTC.

This clonotype was detected many times. The V gene is TRBV12-3 or TRBV12-4, the J gene TRBJ1-2; 7 bases line up with TRBD1. J lost 5 bases, V lost 5 bases, and 2 bases had no gene match. This CDR3 comprises 12 residues. The CDR3 region is CASSPTGYGYTF. Here the CDR3 DNA reads TGTGCCAGCAGTCCGACAGGGTATGGCTACACCTTC.

This clonotype was counted many times. The chain recombines TRBV12-3 or TRBV12-4 with TRBJ2-5; D uncertain. The length of the CDR3 is 13 residues. The V end was cut by 2 bases, the J end by 3 bases, with 7 bases between. The CDR3 DNA reads as TGTGCCAGCAGTTTAAATGGGGAAGAGACCCAGTACTTC. The encoded protein is CASSLNGEETQYF.

This clonotype was found many times. The chain employs TRBV20-1 and TRBJ1-2; no reliable D call. This CDR3 contains 13 residues. The V end lost 2 bases, the J end lost 4 bases, and 11 bases lay between the germline ends. Germline-derived CDR1 and CDR2 are DFQATT and SNEGSKA (reference sequence). The chain's CDR3 is CSARIRTSYGYTF. The CDR3, as DNA: TGCAGTGCTAGAATCCGGACTTCCTATGGCTACACCTTC.

Many counts were recorded for this clonotype. V usage is TRBV7-9 and J usage is TRBJ2-7; TRBD2 might be the D (6 bases). The germline V gene has CDR1 SEHNR and CDR2 FQNEAQ (reference sequence). The V end lost 5 bases, the J end lost 0 bases, and 11 bases lay between the germline ends. This CDR3 region has 14 residues. The CDR3 coding sequence is TGTGCCAGCAGCCTTAGCGGTTCCTCCTACGAGCAGTACGTC. This sequence encodes CASSLSGSSYEQYV.

The chain couples TRBV6-6 to TRBJ1-6; D is perhaps TRBD1 (6 bases). Trimming took off 2 bases at V and 10 bases at J, with 21 bases between the two ends. Germline CDR1 reads MNHNY; CDR2 reads SVGAGI (reference sequence). The CDR3 sequence is 17 residues long. The CDR3 nucleotides read TGTGCCAGCAGTTACAGGGATGGGGGCGCGTTTAACTCACCCCTCCACTTT. Protein: CASSYRDGGAFNSPLHF.

This clonotype was picked up a small number of times. It may be a read error: a sequence one base away is much more abundant. The V and J genes are TRBV7-7 and TRBJ2-2; possibly TRBD1 or TRBD2 for D (6 bases each). Per germline, CDR1 SSHAT and CDR2 FNYEAQ (reference sequence). CDR3 length: 13 amino acids. The CDR3 nucleotides read TGTGCTAGCGCCCCGGGGGCCACCGGGGAGCTGATTTTT. Encoded protein: CASAPGATGELIF.

This clonotype has at least ten counts. This chain connects TRBV5-1 to TRBJ2-7; 8 bases map to TRBD2. Germline CDR1 and CDR2: SGHRS and YFSETQ. With V trimmed by 4 bases and J by 3 bases, 9 bases remained unmatched. The CDR3 covers 15 residues. The CDR3 DNA is TGCGCCAGCAGCATATTGACTAGCGTCGACTACGAGCAGTACTTC. It specifies CASSILTSVDYEQYF.

This clonotype was found many times. V and J are TRBV19 and TRBJ1-1, with D uncertain. CDR1 and CDR2 (germline): LNHDA, SQIVND (reference sequence). CDR3 size: 13 residues. V lost 5 bases to trimming and J lost 0 bases, with 7 bases between them. CDR3 coding DNA: TGTGCCAGTAGTCCCTGGTTGAACACTGAAGCTTTCTTT. Amino acid sequence: CASSPWLNTEAFF.

This clonotype was seen at least ten times. The chain links TRBV7-2 to TRBJ1-4; tentatively, D is TRBD1 (5 bases). Germline loops: CDR1 SGHTA, CDR2 FQGNSA. CDR3 length: 13 residues. V was trimmed by 6 bases and J by 12 bases, leaving 17 bases between them. The CDR3: CASRYNDGGELFF. The CDR3, as DNA: TGTGCCAGCAGGTATAACGACGGGGGTGAACTGTTTTTT.

This clonotype has a count of ten or more. The chain joins TRBV5-1 to TRBJ1-2; the D gene is possibly TRBD1 (6 bases). Trimming cost V 4 bases and J 7 bases, with 17 bases left between them. CDR1 SGHRS and CDR2 YFSETQ come from the germline V gene. The CDR3 length is 14 residues. CDR3 bases: TGCGCCAGCAGCGTAACATCGGGGGGCCGTGGCTACACCTTC. This translates into CASSVTSGGRGYTF.

This clonotype was counted at least ten times. The gene calls are TRBV4-3 and TRBJ2-3; D is unclear. The germline gives CDR1 LGHNA, CDR2 YSLEER. CDR3 size: 17 residues. V lost 1 base and J 4 bases, leaving 18 bases between the germline ends. The CDR3 reads CASSQGQGRPFADTQYF. CDR3 DNA sequence: TGCGCCAGCAGCCAAGGCCAAGGCAGGCCTTTCGCAGATACGCAGTATTTT.

This clonotype was detected many times. This chain links TRBV5-1 with TRBJ2-1; tentatively, D is TRBD2 (7 bases). V was pared by 0 bases and J by 5 bases, with 18 bases between. This CDR3 is 17 amino acids long. The germline gives CDR1 SGHRS, CDR2 YFSETQ. The CDR3 region is CASSLVLGASGHNEQFF. The CDR3 bases are TGCGCCAGCAGCTTGGTCTTGGGGGCTAGCGGACACAATGAGCAGTTCTTC.

The rearrangement links TRBV5-1 to TRBJ2-7, with 8 bases that match TRBD1. This CDR3 spans 16 amino acids. V gave up 4 bases and J gave up 6 bases; unmatched junction bases: 15. Germline CDR1 SGHRS, CDR2 YFSETQ. The chain's CDR3 is CASSTFPGGANFEQYF. The CDR3 DNA sequence: TGCGCCAGCAGCACTTTCCCAGGGGGCGCTAACTTCGAGCAGTACTTC.

The genes are TRBV5-4 and TRBJ2-5; 8 positions agree with TRBD1. Germline loops: CDR1 SGHNT, CDR2 YYREEE (reference sequence). V gave up 4 bases and J gave up 5 bases; unmatched junction bases: 7. There are 14 residues in the CDR3. The DNA of the CDR3 is TGTGCCAGCAGCAGACAGGGGTCGGTGGAGACCCAGTACTTC. It yields the protein CASSRQGSVETQYF.

J is TRBJ2-4 and V is TRBV9, with D hard to call. CDR3 size: 13 residues. Germline loops: CDR1 SGDLS, CDR2 YYNGEE. With 4 bases removed from V and 8 bases from J, the gap between germline ends came to 13 bases. CDR3 residues: CASSKGGQDIQYF. The CDR3 DNA follows: TGTGCCAGCAGCAAAGGTGGGCAGGACATTCAGTACTTC.

This rearrangement joins TRBV4-3 to TRBJ2-2; a possible D gene is TRBD1 (6 bases). The ends were cut back, 6 bases at V and 3 bases at J, with 14 bases in the middle. The CDR3 runs to 15 residues. CDR1 is LGHNA and CDR2 is YSLEER in the germline V gene. CDR3 loop: CASRPDSSYTGELFF. The CDR3 nucleotides are TGCGCCAGCAGGCCGGACAGTTCGTACACCGGGGAGCTGTTTTTT.

As to this clonotype: A read error may be the cause here, since a much bigger clone is one base away. This rearrangement joins TRBV5-1 to TRBJ2-1, with TRBD2 matching over 11 bases. Losses at the gene ends were 4 bases for V and 2 bases for J; bases not matched to a gene: 8. Germline V lookup: CDR1 SGHRS, CDR2 YFSETQ. CDR3 length: 17 residues. DNA of the CDR3: TGCGCCAGCAGCCTGTCGCTAGCGGGGGGTACCTACAATGAGCAGTTCTTC. Translating it yields CASSLSLAGGTYNEQFF. Together with reference TRBV5-1 and TRBJ2-1, the CDR3 gives the full variable domain: KAGVTQTPRYLIKTRGQQVTLSCSPISGHRSVSWYQQTPGQGLQFLFEYFSETQRNKGNFPGRFSGRQFSNSRSEMNVSTLELGDSALYLCASSLSLAGGTYNEQFFGPGTRLTVL.

This clonotype was seen only a few times. The CDR3 protein is CAIKRQSGGDQYF. The CDR3, as DNA: TGTGCCATCAAGCGCCAATCGGGCGGTGACCAGTACTTC. V and J are TRBV10-3 and TRBJ2-5, with D uncertain. The V gene's germline CDR1 is ENHRY and CDR2 SYGVKD. The V and J ends lost 7 bases and 10 bases respectively, with 19 bases between them. CDR3 length equals 13 residues.

This clonotype has at least ten counts. The chain joins TRBV7-2 to TRBJ2-5; D uncertain. V dropped 1 base and J dropped 5 bases, with 17 bases sitting between them. This CDR3 has 16 residues. Germline V lookup: CDR1 SGHTA, CDR2 FQGNSA. CDR3 sequence reads: CASSLELRLVRETQYF. For the CDR3, the DNA is TGTGCCAGCAGCTTAGAGCTTAGGCTAGTTCGGGAGACCCAGTACTTC.

This clonotype was counted at least ten times. The chain has TRBV6-2 or TRBV6-3 and TRBJ2-1; 7 positions match TRBD2. CDR1 and CDR2 from the germline V gene are MNHEY and SVGEGT. The CDR3 length is 11 residues. Trimming removed 6 bases from V and 9 bases from J; junction bases left unmatched: 2. Here the CDR3 reads CASRGGVEQFF. Written as DNA, the CDR3 is TGTGCCAGCAGGGGAGGGGTTGAGCAGTTCTTC.

This clonotype was observed at least ten times. This rearrangement joins TRBV5-8 to TRBJ1-2; D unresolved. V lost 0 bases, J lost 1 base, and 4 bases lay in between. Germline assignment: CDR1 SGHTS and CDR2 YDEGEE. The CDR3 is 13 residues long. Here the CDR3 reads CASSLDSNYGYTF. The CDR3 DNA is TGTGCCAGCAGCTTGGACAGTAACTATGGCTACACCTTC.

This clonotype showed up many times. The chain is built from TRBV7-9 and TRBJ2-3; D is unclear. Trimming took 8 bases from V and 3 from J, leaving 18 bases between them. CDR3 length: 15 residues. Looked up from germline, CDR1 is SEHNR and CDR2 is FQNEAQ (reference sequence). In DNA form, the CDR3 reads TGTGCCAGCGGTCCGAGAGGTTTTGGGACAGATACGCAGTATTTT. This sequence encodes CASGPRGFGTDTQYF.

This clonotype was seen a handful of times. One junction end does not reproduce the germline sequence, and a read error may be involved. The chain couples TRBV12-3 or TRBV12-4 to TRBJ1-5; D is ambiguous. The CDR3 is 12 amino acids. The CDR3 loop reads CASSYSIQPQHF. The CDR3 DNA reads TGTGCCAGCAGTTATAGCATTCAGCCCCAGCATTTT.